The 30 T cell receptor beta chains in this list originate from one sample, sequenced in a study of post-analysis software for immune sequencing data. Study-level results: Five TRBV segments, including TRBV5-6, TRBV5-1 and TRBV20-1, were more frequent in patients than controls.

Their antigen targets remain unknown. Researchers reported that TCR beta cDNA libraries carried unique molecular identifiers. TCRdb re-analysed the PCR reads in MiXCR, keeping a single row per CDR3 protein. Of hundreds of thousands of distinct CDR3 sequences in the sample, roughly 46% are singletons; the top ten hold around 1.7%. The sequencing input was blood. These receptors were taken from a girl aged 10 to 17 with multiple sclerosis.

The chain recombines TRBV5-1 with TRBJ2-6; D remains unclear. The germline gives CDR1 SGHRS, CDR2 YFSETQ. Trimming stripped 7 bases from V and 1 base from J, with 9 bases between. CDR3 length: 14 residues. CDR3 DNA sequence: TGCGCCAGCTGCTATCTTTCTGGGGCCAACGTCCTGACTTTC. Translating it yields CASCYLSGANVLTF.

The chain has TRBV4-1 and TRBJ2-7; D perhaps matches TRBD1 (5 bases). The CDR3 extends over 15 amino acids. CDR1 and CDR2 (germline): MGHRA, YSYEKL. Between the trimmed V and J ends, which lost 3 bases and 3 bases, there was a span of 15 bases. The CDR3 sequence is CASSHGQGPHYEQYF. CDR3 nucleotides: TGCGCCAGCAGCCACGGGCAGGGCCCCCACTACGAGCAGTACTTC.

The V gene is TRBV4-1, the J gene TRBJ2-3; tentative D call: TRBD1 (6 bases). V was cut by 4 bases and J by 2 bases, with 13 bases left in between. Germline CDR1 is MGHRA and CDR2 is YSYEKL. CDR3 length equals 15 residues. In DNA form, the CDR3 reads TGCGCCAGCAGCCCGGGACACCGCCACACAGATACGCAGTATTTT. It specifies CASSPGHRHTDTQYF.

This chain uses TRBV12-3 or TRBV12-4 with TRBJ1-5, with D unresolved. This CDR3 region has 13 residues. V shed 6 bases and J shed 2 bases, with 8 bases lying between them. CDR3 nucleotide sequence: TGTGCCAGCAGGACATCGGGCAATCAGCCCCAGCATTTT. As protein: CASRTSGNQPQHF.

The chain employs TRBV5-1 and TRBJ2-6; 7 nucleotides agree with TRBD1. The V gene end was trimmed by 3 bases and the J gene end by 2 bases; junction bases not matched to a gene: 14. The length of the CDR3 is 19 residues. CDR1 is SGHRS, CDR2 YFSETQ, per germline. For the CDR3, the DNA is TGCGCCAGCAGCTCGTCGACAGGGTCGGGGACGACTGGGGCCAACGTCCTGACTTTC. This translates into CASSSSTGSGTTGANVLTF.

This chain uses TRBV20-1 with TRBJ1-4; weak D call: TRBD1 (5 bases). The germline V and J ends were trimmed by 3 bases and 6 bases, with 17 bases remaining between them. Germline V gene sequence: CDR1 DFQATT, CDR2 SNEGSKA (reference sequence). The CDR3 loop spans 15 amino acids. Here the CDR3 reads CSASVQRRGYEKLFF. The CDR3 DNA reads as TGCAGTGCTAGCGTTCAAAGGAGGGGCTATGAAAAACTGTTTTTT.

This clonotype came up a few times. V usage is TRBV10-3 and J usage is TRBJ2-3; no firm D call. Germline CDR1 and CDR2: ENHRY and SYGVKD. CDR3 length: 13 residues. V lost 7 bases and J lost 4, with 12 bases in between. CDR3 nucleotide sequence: TGTGCCATCACCGGCGGATCCGCAGATACGCAGTATTTT. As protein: CAITGGSADTQYF.

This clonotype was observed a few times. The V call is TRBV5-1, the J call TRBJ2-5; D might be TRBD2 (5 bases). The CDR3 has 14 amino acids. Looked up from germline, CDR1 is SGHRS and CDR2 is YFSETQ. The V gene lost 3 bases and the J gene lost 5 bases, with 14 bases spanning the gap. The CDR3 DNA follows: TGCGCCAGCAGCTCGGGGTCTTCCCGGGAGACCCAGTACTTC. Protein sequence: CASSSGSSRETQYF.

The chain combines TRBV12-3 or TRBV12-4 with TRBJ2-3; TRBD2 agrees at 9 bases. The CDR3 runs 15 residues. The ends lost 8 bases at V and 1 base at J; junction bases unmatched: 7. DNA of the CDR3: TGTGCCAGCTCGGGGGTAGCGGGGGGCACAGATACGCAGTATTTT. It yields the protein CASSGVAGGTDTQYF.

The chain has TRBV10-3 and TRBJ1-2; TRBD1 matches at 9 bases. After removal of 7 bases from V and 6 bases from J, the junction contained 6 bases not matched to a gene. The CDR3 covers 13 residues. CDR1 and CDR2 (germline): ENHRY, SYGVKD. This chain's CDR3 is CAIIRRQGDGYTF. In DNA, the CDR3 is TGTGCCATCATTAGAAGACAGGGGGATGGCTACACCTTC.

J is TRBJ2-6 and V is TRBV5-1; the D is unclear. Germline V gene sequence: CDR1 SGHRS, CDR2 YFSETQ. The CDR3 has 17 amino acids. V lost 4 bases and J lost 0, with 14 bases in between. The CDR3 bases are TGCGCCAGCAGCCAGAGAGGAGACCGCTCTGGGGCCAACGTCCTGACTTTC. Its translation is CASSQRGDRSGANVLTF.

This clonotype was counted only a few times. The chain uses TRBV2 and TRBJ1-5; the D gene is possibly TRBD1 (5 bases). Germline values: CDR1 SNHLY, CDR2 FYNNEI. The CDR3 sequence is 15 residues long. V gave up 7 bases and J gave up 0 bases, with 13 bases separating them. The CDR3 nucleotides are TGTGCCAGCAATACGGGACGGATTAGCAATCAGCCCCAGCATTTT. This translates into CASNTGRISNQPQHF. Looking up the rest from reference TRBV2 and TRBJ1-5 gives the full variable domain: EPEVTQTPSHQVTQMGQEVILRCVPISNHLYFYWYRQILGQKVEFLVSFYNNEISEKSEIFDDQFSVERPDGSNFTLKIRSTKLEDSAMYFCASNTGRISNQPQHFGDGTRLSIL.

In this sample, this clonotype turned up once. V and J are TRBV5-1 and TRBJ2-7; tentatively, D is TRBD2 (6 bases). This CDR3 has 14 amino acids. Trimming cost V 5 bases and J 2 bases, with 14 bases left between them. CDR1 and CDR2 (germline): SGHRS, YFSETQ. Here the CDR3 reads CASSSGGPTYEQYF. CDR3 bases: TGCGCCAGCAGTAGCGGAGGGCCGACCTACGAGCAGTACTTC.

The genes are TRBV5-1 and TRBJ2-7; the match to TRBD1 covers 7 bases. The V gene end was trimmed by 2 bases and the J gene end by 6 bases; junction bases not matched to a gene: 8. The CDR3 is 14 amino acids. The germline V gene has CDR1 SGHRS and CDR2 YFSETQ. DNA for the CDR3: TGCGCCAGCAGCTTACAGGGGCCTGTAAGCGAGCAGTACTTC. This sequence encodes CASSLQGPVSEQYF.

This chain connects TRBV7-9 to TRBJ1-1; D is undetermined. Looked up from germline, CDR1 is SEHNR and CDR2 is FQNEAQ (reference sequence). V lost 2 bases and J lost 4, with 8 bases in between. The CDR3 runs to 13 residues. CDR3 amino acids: CASSLKAGTEAFF. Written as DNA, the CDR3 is TGTGCCAGCAGCTTAAAGGCGGGCACTGAAGCTTTCTTT.

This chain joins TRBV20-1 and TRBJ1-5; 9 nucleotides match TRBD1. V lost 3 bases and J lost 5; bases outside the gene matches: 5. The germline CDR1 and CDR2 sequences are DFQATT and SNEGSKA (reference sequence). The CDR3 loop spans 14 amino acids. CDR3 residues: CSARSRTGDQPQHF. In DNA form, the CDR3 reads TGCAGTGCTAGGTCGCGGACAGGGGATCAGCCCCAGCATTTT.

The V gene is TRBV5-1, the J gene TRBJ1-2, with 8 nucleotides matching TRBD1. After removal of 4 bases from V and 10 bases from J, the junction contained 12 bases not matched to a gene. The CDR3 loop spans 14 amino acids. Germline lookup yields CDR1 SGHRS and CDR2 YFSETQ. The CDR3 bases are TGCGCCAGCAGCGTGGGGACAGGTGCGGATGACTACACCTTC. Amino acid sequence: CASSVGTGADDYTF.

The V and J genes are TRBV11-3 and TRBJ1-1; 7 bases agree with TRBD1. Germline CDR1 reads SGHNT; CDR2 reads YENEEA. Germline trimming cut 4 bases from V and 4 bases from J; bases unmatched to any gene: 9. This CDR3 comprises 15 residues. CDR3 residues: CASSSLWTGGTEAFF. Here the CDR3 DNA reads TGTGCCAGCAGCTCCCTCTGGACAGGAGGCACTGAAGCTTTCTTT. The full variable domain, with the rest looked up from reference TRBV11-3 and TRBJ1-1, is EAGVVQSPRYKIIEKKQPVAFWCNPISGHNTLYWYLQNLGQGPELLIRYENEEAVDDSQLPKDRFSAERLKGVDSTLKIQPAELGDSAVYLCASSSLWTGGTEAFFGQGTRLTVV.

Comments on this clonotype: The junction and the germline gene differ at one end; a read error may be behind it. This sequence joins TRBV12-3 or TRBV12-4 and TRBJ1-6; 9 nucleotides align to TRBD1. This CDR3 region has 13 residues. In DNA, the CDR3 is TGCGCCAGCAGGGAGACAGGGGGTTCACCCCTCCACTTT. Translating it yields CASRETGGSPLHF.

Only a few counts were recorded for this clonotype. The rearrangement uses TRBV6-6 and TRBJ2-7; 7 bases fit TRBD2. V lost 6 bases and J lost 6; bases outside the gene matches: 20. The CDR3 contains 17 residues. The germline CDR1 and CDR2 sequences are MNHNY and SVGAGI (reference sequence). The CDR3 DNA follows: TGTGCCAGCAGCAGGCCGACCGGCGGGAGAAAAATCTCCGAGCAGTACTTC. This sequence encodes CASSRPTGGRKISEQYF.

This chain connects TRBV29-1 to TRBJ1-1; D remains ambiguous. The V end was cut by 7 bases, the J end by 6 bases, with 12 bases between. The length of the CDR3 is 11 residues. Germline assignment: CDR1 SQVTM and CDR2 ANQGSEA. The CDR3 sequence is CSALLVAEAFF. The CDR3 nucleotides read TGCAGCGCCCTCCTAGTGGCTGAAGCTTTCTTT.

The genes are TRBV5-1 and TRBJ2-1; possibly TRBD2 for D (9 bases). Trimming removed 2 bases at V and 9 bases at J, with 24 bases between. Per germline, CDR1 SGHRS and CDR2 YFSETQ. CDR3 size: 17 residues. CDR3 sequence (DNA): TGCGCCAGCAGCTTAAGCCAGGGGGCTAGCGGGGTAACTGAGCAGTTCTTC. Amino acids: CASSLSQGASGVTEQFF.

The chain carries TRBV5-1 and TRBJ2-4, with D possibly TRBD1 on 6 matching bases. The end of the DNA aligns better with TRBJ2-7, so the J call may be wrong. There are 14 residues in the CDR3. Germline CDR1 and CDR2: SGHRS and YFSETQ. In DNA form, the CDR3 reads TGCGCCAGCAGCTTAAACAGGGAAATAGACGAGCAGTACTTC. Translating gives CASSLNREIDEQYF.

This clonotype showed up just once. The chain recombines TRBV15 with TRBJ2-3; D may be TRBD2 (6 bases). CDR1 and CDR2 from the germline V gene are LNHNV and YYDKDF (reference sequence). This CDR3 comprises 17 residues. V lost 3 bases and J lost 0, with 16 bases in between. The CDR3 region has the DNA TGTGCCACCAGCAGGGATGGCGGGGTATCTAGCACAGATACGCAGTATTTT. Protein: CATSRDGGVSSTDTQYF.

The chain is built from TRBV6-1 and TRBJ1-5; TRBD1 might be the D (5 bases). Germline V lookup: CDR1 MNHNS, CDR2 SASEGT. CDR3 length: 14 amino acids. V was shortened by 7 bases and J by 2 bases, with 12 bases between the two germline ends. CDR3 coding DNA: TGTGCCAGCAACCCGGGGGGGGGCAATCAGCCCCAGCATTTT. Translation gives CASNPGGGNQPQHF.

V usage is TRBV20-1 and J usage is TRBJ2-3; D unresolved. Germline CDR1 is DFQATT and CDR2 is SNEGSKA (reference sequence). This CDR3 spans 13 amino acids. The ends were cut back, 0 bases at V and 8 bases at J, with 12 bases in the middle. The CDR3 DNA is TGCAGTGCTAGAGAGTCTCCCGGTGGTACGCAGTATTTT. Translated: CSARESPGGTQYF.

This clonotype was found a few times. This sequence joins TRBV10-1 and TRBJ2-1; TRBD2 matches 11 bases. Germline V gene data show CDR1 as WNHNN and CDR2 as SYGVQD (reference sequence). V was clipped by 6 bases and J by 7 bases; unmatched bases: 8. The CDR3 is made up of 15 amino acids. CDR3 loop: CASSPGSSGRNEQFF. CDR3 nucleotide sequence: TGCGCCAGCAGCCCGGGGTCTAGCGGGAGGAATGAGCAGTTCTTC.

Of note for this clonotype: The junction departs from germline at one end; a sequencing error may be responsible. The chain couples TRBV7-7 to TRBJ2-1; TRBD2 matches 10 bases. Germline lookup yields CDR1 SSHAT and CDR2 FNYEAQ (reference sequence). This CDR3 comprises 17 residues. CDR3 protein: CASSSPNVSGRGYEQFF. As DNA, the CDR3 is TGTGCTAGCAGCTCCCCTAACGTAAGCGGGAGGGGGTATGAGCAGTTCTTC.

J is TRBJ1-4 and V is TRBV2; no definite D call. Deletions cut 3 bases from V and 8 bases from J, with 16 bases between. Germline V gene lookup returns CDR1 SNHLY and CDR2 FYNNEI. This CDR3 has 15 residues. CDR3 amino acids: CASSDRTTWEEKLFF. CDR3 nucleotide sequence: TGTGCCAGCAGTGATCGAACGACGTGGGAGGAAAAACTGTTTTTT.

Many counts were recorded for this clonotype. The CDR3 spells CASSQDLAGGPDTQYF. The CDR3 DNA reads as TGCGCCAGCAGCCAAGATCTAGCGGGGGGGCCAGATACGCAGTATTTT. This chain uses TRBV4-1 with TRBJ2-3; 12 bases fit TRBD2. This CDR3 comprises 16 residues. Unmatched junction bases numbered 2, after V lost 0 bases and J lost 4 bases. Germline CDR1 MGHRA, CDR2 YSYEKL.